This T cell receptor (beta chain) was sequenced in a study of cytomegalovirus exposure and HLA in healthy donors (dated by TCRdb to 2016 to 2017). About the full investigation: An earlier analysis of some 600 of the donors reported under 300 Gb of sequence data and 100 million to 120 million unique TCR beta sequences obtained from about 179 million T cells. An early release that covered 500 to 800 HLA-typed donors contained approximately 300 gigabases of sequencing data and tens of millions of unique TCR sequences. Among the approximately 400 genotyped donors, around 81% belonged to the genetic ancestry cluster associated with self-reported Caucasian donors. The study was designed to test whether signatures of past pathogen exposure could be identified by cataloging public T cell receptors. The study used immunosequencing to profile the T cell repertoires of approximately 690 subjects and linked those repertoires to cytomegalovirus serostatus. A separate validation cohort of 100 to 150 different subjects was used in addition to the roughly 620-subject first cohort. The study combined high-throughput TCR immunosequencing, statistical association of individual TCRs with disease status, and machine learning to predict cytomegalovirus infection status. In a later analysis, previously published TCR beta repertoires from about 640 donors were re-analyzed and high-resolution HLA genotyping was added so that TCR occurrence patterns could be studied. Rather than drawing on any new phenotypic data, the later analysis identified candidate immune exposures from TCR beta sequences and the way those sequences occurred across donors. An earlier analysis of about 600 of the donors used high-throughput TCR beta sequencing to judge whether each TCR beta V gene segment behaved as functional or pseudogenic. Donor age, sex, ethnicity and CMV serostatus were compiled alongside the repertoire data. A later genetic analysis used genome-wide SNP genotypes for about 65% of the 666 donors, treating that subset as a discovery cohort. All discovery cohort repertoires had been generated using a single sequencing platform. HLA typing included class I and class II loci at four-digit resolution. The number of typed donors differed by locus: about 629-630 for A, B, C, DRB1 and DQB1; approximately 530 for DQA1; over 600 for DPA1; and about 450 for DPB1. Several DR-DQ haplotypes were treated as single units for association and clustering because of strong linkage in the cohort. Among some 400 genotyped donors of the cohort, an average of about 220,000 unique TCR beta nucleotide sequences was sequenced per donor, of which about 18% were non-productive. Results the study describes overall, beyond this receptor: Across donors, most TCR sequences were observed very rarely, whereas some public TCRs were present in many individuals. In a later analysis, around 17,000 TCR beta sequences were associated with specific HLA alleles at a false discovery rate of 0.05. A further reported finding was that TCR beta sequences accurately predicted the HLA-A and HLA-B alleles for most subjects in the first cohort. Broadly in line with IMGT annotations, most TCR beta V segments showed up in productive rearrangements about 87% or about 30% of the time in an earlier analysis of 587 of the donors. Compared with the approximately 720-donor mean, donors in an Asian-associated ancestry cluster had fewer N-insertions in productive TCRs, according to a later genetic analysis. Because counts were too low, seventeen rarely observed V segments, including chromosome 9 orphons, were excluded from the earlier analysis of fewer than 650 of the donors. A later analysis reported that several top co-occurrence clusters appeared linked to parvovirus B19, influenza, CMV and Epstein-Barr virus. A later genetic analysis associated a missense DCLRE1C variant with V-gene and J-gene trimming of TCR beta chains, and an independent cohort replicated the association. In a later analysis, the rate of TCR association differed among HLA loci, with DRB1 alleles having the most associated TCRs and HLA-C alleles having the fewest. Cytomegalovirus status was reported to be diagnosed by the classifier with high specificity and sensitivity in both the original and validation cohorts. The study gave a list of over 150 TCR beta chains associated with cytomegalovirus. CMV serostatus was the only immune exposure information available for the cohort. A cluster of highly shared sequence variants was judged likely to be a technical artifact of the sequencing pipeline. Some IMGT-functional V segments, including TRBV6-2 and TRBV6-3, could not be distinguished by the 87-base-pair reads and were therefore excluded. When HLA alleles, especially DR and DQ, strongly co-occurred, TCR associations were difficult to assign to individual alleles. Correlated functional status among segregating V segments might be attributable to linkage disequilibrium, but an unknown experimental factor could not be ruled out. The authors suggested that the approach could potentially be extended to other disease states and immunological phenotypes. In vitro tests confirmed that three of the cytomegalovirus-associated TCR beta chains recognize cytomegalovirus antigens. The cohort was sequenced for TCR beta chains only, and without alpha or paired-chain data the features that could be detected were limited. Because HLA typing was missing for some donors at each locus, association tests included only the typed subset. The presence/absence analyses assumed that sequencing depth was roughly uniform across donors, and that assumption may not be true. In a later analysis, HLA-associated TCR beta chains showed more clonal expansion and lower generation probabilities than non-associated chains that were equally common. According to a later analysis, most CMV-associated TCR beta chains appeared to be HLA-restricted, and the HLA associations seemed to be driven largely by CMV exposure.

Concerning this clone itself: Its antigen has not been determined. Per-nucleotide qualities are absent, and no much larger clonotype sits a single base away.

In total, approximately 610 healthy bone marrow donors made up the cohort. Cohort members were all nominally healthy when sampled, although unrecorded immune exposures were likely present. The donor was CMV seronegative and belonged to the group of more than 300 seronegative cohort members. A peripheral blood sample was collected from each donor, and TCR beta sequencing was performed on peripheral blood mononuclear cells. Genomic DNA was extracted from the blood cell samples with the Qiagen DNeasy Blood Extraction Kit. V and J lose 1 base and 2 bases, and a span of 15 bases separates them. From its cysteine to its phenylalanine, the CDR3 spans 17 amino acids. The kept DNA is CDR3 alone, 51 bases in frame from the first base. Sequences SEHNR (CDR1) and FQNEAQ (CDR2) are obtained from the germline V gene (reference sequence). Libraries were made using the immunoSEQ multiplex PCR assay. A mixture of 60 forward primers for TCR Vbeta segments and 13 reverse primers for TCR Jbeta segments was used in the multiplex PCR. Amplification of the CDR3 region of rearranged TCR beta genes was performed with a multiplex PCR assay on genomic DNA. Amplified TCR beta libraries were sequenced as 87-base-pair reads on the Illumina HiSeq System. The original methods were these. A later analysis tallied tens of millions of unique TCR beta chains across the 550 to 850 repertoires, and about 10 million of those chains were shared by two or more donors. A nearest-neighbor algorithm error-corrected the raw reads and collapsed the reads into unique sequences, merging closely related sequences to remove PCR and sequencing errors. CDR3 sequences were aligned to IMGT reference sequences to assign V, D and J gene segments. For a sequence to be retained, at least a six-nucleotide match to both a V gene segment and a J gene segment was required. Rearrangements were called productive when the CDR3 lacked stop codons and stayed in frame with V and J; all others were non-productive. Following IMGT convention, CDR3 was defined as the stretch from the second conserved V-encoded cysteine up to the conserved J-encoded phenylalanine. The earlier analysis of 587 of the donors excluded sequences that lacked an unambiguous match to a single V gene segment. In an earlier analysis of 587 of the donors, V segments were called functional above 56.7% productive rearrangements and were called segregating when the between-donor standard deviation exceeded 5%. A statistical classification framework was developed to diagnose cytomegalovirus status using the catalog of TCR beta chain sequences. In a later analysis, V and J genes were assigned by comparing TCR nucleotide sequences against IMGT/GENE-DB human TR gene sequences. A later analysis assigned CDR3 sequences and most-parsimonious VDJ recombination scenarios with the TCRdist pipeline. In a later analysis, each TCR beta chain was defined by its CDR3 amino acid sequence together with its V-gene family, and reads without a unique V-gene family were excluded. To address suspected cross-contamination and a sequencing artifact, a later analysis removed approximately 600 highly shared, low-generation-probability nucleotide sequences. In a later analysis, a clonal expansion index was calculated for each public chain from normalized within-repertoire ranks of inferred template counts. A later analysis computed generation probabilities with a VDJ recombination model fitted to out-of-frame rearrangements, and checked the results against IGoR. A later analysis scored TCR-TCR, TCR-HLA and TCR-CMV co-occurrence with hypergeometric tests, applying a repertoire-size bias correction to TCR pairs. A later analysis estimated false discovery rates by permuting HLA or CMV assignments 20 times. In a later analysis, co-occurring TCRs were grouped with DBSCAN, and TCRdist sequence similarity was added when clustering was performed within HLA-allele-positive subsets. Repertoires with fewer than 30,000 or more than 120,000 public chains were left out of co-occurrence clustering, as were a handful of repertoires with anomalous nucleotide sharing. TCRdb re-hosts the immuneACCESS table, in-frame sequences only. Its copies lack some clones; in the studies checked, an unresolved V gene accounts for under half of them, and the cause for the rest is not known. The V and J calls and clone size are taken from that table; D and trimming were inferred from the DNA. Here the sample has 95,000 to 130,000 clones; 81% occur a single time. The leading ten clones occupy 3% to 5% of the sample.

The source is a young woman in good health and CMV-seronegative. Sequencing used PBMCs. Rearrangement joined TRBV7-9 to TRBJ1-5, with a weak D call of TRBD1 (6 bases match). The CDR3 region: CASSLVAGASGNQPQHF. The nucleotides are TGTGCCAGCAGCTTAGTCGCGGGGGCCTCTGGCAATCAGCCCCAGCATTTT.